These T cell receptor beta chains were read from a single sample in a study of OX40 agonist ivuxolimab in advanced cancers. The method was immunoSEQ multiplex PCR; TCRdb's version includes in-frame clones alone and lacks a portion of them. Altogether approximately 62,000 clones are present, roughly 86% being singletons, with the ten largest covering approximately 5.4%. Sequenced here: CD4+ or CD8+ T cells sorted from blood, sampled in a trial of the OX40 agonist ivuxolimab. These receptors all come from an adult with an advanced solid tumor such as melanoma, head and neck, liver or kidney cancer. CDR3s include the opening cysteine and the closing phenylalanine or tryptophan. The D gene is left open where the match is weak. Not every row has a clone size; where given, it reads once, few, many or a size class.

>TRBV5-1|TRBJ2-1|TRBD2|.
TGCGCCAGCAGCGGATCTGGACTAGCGGGGGGCCACTACAATGAGCAGTTCTTC
CASSGSGLAGGHYNEQFF
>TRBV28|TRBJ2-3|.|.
TGTGCCAGCAGTTCCAGGGGCTCGAATCTGGATACGCAGTATTTT
CASSSRGSNLDTQYF
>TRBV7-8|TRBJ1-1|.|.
TGTGCCAGCAGCTCCGGCTCTGGTAGGAACACTGAAGCTTTCTTT
CASSSGSGRNTEAFF
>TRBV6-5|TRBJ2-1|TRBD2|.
TGTGCCAGCAGGGGGACTAGCGGGCGCCACAATGAGCAGTTCTTC
CASRGTSGRHNEQFF
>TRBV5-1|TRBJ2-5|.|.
TGCGCCAGCAGCAGGGCCGGGACGGACTTAGTCGAGACCCAGTACTTC
CASSRAGTDLVETQYF
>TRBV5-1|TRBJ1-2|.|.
TGCGCCAGCAGCCCTGGGAAGAACTATGGCTACACCTTC
CASSPGKNYGYTF
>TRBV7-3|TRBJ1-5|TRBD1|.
TGTGCCAGCAGCTTAACGGGACAGAATAATCAGCCCCAGCATTTT
CASSLTGQNNQPQHF
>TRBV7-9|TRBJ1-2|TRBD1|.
TGTGCCAGCAGCTCCATGGACAGGGCCTATGGCTACACCTTC
CASSSMDRAYGYTF
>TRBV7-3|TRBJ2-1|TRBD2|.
TGTGCCAGCAGCTCAGCCGGGACTAGCGGGAGCAATGAGCAGTTCTTC
CASSSAGTSGSNEQFF
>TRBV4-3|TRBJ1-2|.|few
TGCGCCAGCAGCCAATTTCCTCGGACCTCCGGCTATGGCTACACCTTC
CASSQFPRTSGYGYTF
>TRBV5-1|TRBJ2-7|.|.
TGCGCCAGCACCTGGACAGTAGATACCTACGAGCAGTACTTC
CASTWTVDTYEQYF
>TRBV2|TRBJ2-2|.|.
TGTGCCAGCAGTCGCAGGGTTGCGACCGGGGAGCTGTTTTTT
CASSRRVATGELFF
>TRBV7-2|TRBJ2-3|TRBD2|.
TGTGCCAGCAGCGCTGCACTAGCGGGGGGGCGAGATACGCAGTATTTT
CASSAALAGGRDTQYF
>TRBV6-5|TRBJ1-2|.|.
TGTGCCAGCAGTCAGACAGGTACTGGGTACACCTTC
CASSQTGTGYTF